A selection of T cell receptor beta chains follows, all from one sample in a study of response to subunit inactivated influenza vaccine. Via MiXCR, TCRdb re-called the RT-PCR reads, giving one row per CDR3 protein. The sample shows about 540,000 distinct CDR3 sequences, approximately 20% of them seen only once. This sample also belongs to another study, concerning T cells expressing NK-cell markers.

The source material was CD4+ T cells sorted from PBMCs, sampled roughly 12 days after vaccination. The origin of the receptors is a man aged 45-65 years who received an inactivated influenza vaccine. CDR3s include the opening cysteine and the closing phenylalanine or tryptophan. The order of the fields is clone size, D gene, CDR3 length, J gene, V gene, CDR3 DNA, CDR3 protein. D genes are given only for firm matches. Part of the rows lack a size; the others show once, few, many or a class for expanded clones.

size: -; D: -; length: 13; J: TRBJ1-1; V: TRBV12-3/TRBV12-4; DNA: TGTGCCAGCAGTTTTTTTTCGGGGTCTGAAGCTTTCTTT; CDR3: CASSFFSGSEAFF
size: few; D: -; length: 16; J: TRBJ2-2; V: TRBV7-9; DNA: TGTGCCAGCAGCGGGGAACGCCCGGGAGAGGGCGGGGAGCTGTTTTTT; CDR3: CASSGERPGEGGELFF
size: few; D: -; length: 12; J: TRBJ1-3; V: TRBV12-3/TRBV12-4; DNA: TGTGCCAGCAGTTTAGAAAGAAACACCATATATTTT; CDR3: CASSLERNTIYF
size: -; D: -; length: 16; J: TRBJ2-7; V: TRBV20-1; DNA: TGCAGTGCTAGAGATGACGGGCGGTATAGCTCCTACGAGCAGTACTTC; CDR3: CSARDDGRYSSYEQYF
size: -; D: -; length: 12; J: TRBJ2-7; V: TRBV20-1; DNA: TGCAGTGCTACAAATCAGGGATACGAGCAGTACTTC; CDR3: CSATNQGYEQYF
size: few; D: TRBD1; length: 19; J: TRBJ2-1; V: TRBV6-2/TRBV6-3; DNA: TGTGCCAGCAAATCTCCCCCTGGTCGGGACAGGTTCTCCTACAATGAGCAGTTCTTC; CDR3: CASKSPPGRDRFSYNEQFF
size: few; D: -; length: 13; J: TRBJ2-2; V: TRBV3-1; DNA: TGTGCCAGCAGCCAGCTGGGGGCCGGGGAGCTGTTTTTT; CDR3: CASSQLGAGELFF
size: -; D: -; length: 18; J: TRBJ1-1; V: TRBV28; DNA: TGTGCCAGCAGTTCCCCTTTGGGGGGCACCGAACGAGGCACTGAAGCTTTCTTT; CDR3: CASSSPLGGTERGTEAFF
size: -; D: TRBD2; length: 18; J: TRBJ2-7; V: TRBV20-1; DNA: TGCAGTGCTAGAGCGACAGGGGGACTAGCGGGAGCTATGGACGAGCAGTACTTC; CDR3: CSARATGGLAGAMDEQYF
size: few; D: -; length: 15; J: TRBJ2-2; V: TRBV2; DNA: TGTGCCAGCAGTGGGACAGGGAGGGACACCGGGGAGCTGTTTTTT; CDR3: CASSGTGRDTGELFF
size: -; D: -; length: 12; J: TRBJ1-4; V: TRBV2; DNA: TGTGCCAGCAGTGACGGAAATGAAAAACTGTTTTTT; CDR3: CASSDGNEKLFF
size: few; D: -; length: 14; J: TRBJ2-3; V: TRBV12-3/TRBV12-4; DNA: TGTGCCAGCAGTTTCTCCTGGAGCACAGATACGCAGTATTTT; CDR3: CASSFSWSTDTQYF
size: few; D: TRBD1; length: 14; J: TRBJ1-1; V: TRBV9; DNA: TGTGCCAGCAGCGCAACAGGGGATTCCACTGAAGCTTTCTTT; CDR3: CASSATGDSTEAFF
size: few; D: -; length: 15; J: TRBJ1-1; V: TRBV7-2; DNA: TGTGCCAGCAGCTCAGAGAACAGGGTCTCCACTGAAGCTTTCTTT; CDR3: CASSSENRVSTEAFF
size: -; D: -; length: 15; J: TRBJ1-5; V: TRBV4-2; DNA: TGTGCCAGCAGCCAAGATCCAAGGACGGATCAGCCCCAGCATTTT; CDR3: CASSQDPRTDQPQHF
size: few; D: TRBD1; length: 17; J: TRBJ2-1; V: TRBV14; DNA: TGTGCCAGCAGCCAAGATAAGGGGACAGTTTCCTACAATGAGCAGTTCTTC; CDR3: CASSQDKGTVSYNEQFF
size: few; D: TRBD1; length: 16; J: TRBJ2-4; V: TRBV7-2; DNA: TGTGCCAGCAGCGCCCGACCAGGACAGGCTCGGGACATTCAGTACTTC; CDR3: CASSARPGQARDIQYF
size: many; D: -; length: 12; J: TRBJ2-1; V: TRBV7-3; DNA: TGTGCCAGCAGCTTGGGGCCAGGTGAGCAGTTCTTC; CDR3: CASSLGPGEQFF
size: -; D: TRBD1; length: 14; J: TRBJ2-1; V: TRBV5-8; DNA: TGTGCCAGCAGCTTGGACAGGGGGTCCGCTGAGCAGTTCTTC; CDR3: CASSLDRGSAEQFF
size: few; D: -; length: 15; J: TRBJ2-1; V: TRBV7-2; DNA: TGTGCCAGCAGCCAAGCCTATAGCTCCTACAATGAGCAGTTCTTC; CDR3: CASSQAYSSYNEQFF
size: -; D: -; length: 14; J: TRBJ2-2; V: TRBV7-6; DNA: TGTGCCAGCAGCTTAGTTACAGGGACCGGGGAGCTGTTTTTT; CDR3: CASSLVTGTGELFF
size: -; D: -; length: 15; J: TRBJ2-7; V: TRBV7-8; DNA: TGTGCCAGCAGCTTAGGAATTATCGGGACACAATCGCAGTACTTC; CDR3: CASSLGIIGTQSQYF
size: few; D: -; length: 13; J: TRBJ1-2; V: TRBV3-1; DNA: TGTGCCAGCAGCAAAAGAGACGACTATGGCTACACCTTC; CDR3: CASSKRDDYGYTF
size: many; D: TRBD1; length: 18; J: TRBJ2-1; V: TRBV12-3/TRBV12-4; DNA: TGTGCCAGCAGTTTAGCGAAAATCTGGGACAGGGAATTGAATGAGCAGTTCTTC; CDR3: CASSLAKIWDRELNEQFF
size: few; D: -; length: 15; J: TRBJ1-1; V: TRBV9; DNA: TGTGCCAGCAGCGTATCCGGTGGGGCTAACACTGAAGCTTTCTTT; CDR3: CASSVSGGANTEAFF
size: few; D: -; length: 19; J: TRBJ1-1; V: TRBV14; DNA: TGTGCCAGCAGCCAAGCGGGTTTAGAGGCTCTGAAGTTTAACACTGAAGCTTTCTTT; CDR3: CASSQAGLEALKFNTEAFF
size: -; D: TRBD1; length: 14; J: TRBJ2-3; V: TRBV7-2; DNA: TGTGCCAGCAACAGGGGAACAAGCACAGATACGCAGTATTTT; CDR3: CASNRGTSTDTQYF
size: few; D: -; length: 14; J: TRBJ2-3; V: TRBV7-2; DNA: TGTGCCAGCAGCTCTGGACCGCGAGGGGATACGCAGTATTTT; CDR3: CASSSGPRGDTQYF
size: many; D: -; length: 16; J: TRBJ2-7; V: TRBV27; DNA: TGTGCCAGCAGTTTAGGCGCGCGCACAGCTTCCTACGAGCAGTACTTC; CDR3: CASSLGARTASYEQYF
size: -; D: -; length: 14; J: TRBJ2-1; V: TRBV10-3; DNA: TGTGCCATCAGTGAAGGGGACACCTACAATGAGCAGTTCTTC; CDR3: CAISEGDTYNEQFF
size: -; D: -; length: 15; J: TRBJ2-7; V: TRBV7-6; DNA: TGTGCCAGCAGCTTGTCATCAGGGGTCCCCTACGAGCAGTACTTC; CDR3: CASSLSSGVPYEQYF
size: -; D: -; length: 13; J: TRBJ2-3; V: TRBV15; DNA: TGTGCCACCAGCATCCACGCGGCAGATACGCAGTATTTT; CDR3: CATSIHAADTQYF
size: -; D: -; length: 15; J: TRBJ2-2; V: TRBV5-1; DNA: TGCGCCAGCAGCTTGGTGGGGAGTACCACCGGGGAGCTGTTTTTT; CDR3: CASSLVGSTTGELFF
size: few; D: -; length: 12; J: TRBJ1-1; V: TRBV20-1; DNA: TGCAGTGCAATGTTCATGAACACTGAAGCTTTCTTT; CDR3: CSAMFMNTEAFF
size: -; D: -; length: 15; J: TRBJ2-5; V: TRBV6-5; DNA: TGTGCCAGCAGTTACTCTAGTGACGTCCGGGGGACCCAGTACTTC; CDR3: CASSYSSDVRGTQYF
size: -; D: TRBD2; length: 18; J: TRBJ2-1; V: TRBV20-1; DNA: TGCAGTGCTAGAGAACCGGGGGATAGCGGGCCAACCTACAATGAGCAGTTCTTC; CDR3: CSAREPGDSGPTYNEQFF
size: many; D: -; length: 15; J: TRBJ2-2; V: TRBV9; DNA: TGTGCCAGCAGCCCCAGGACAGCGAACACCGGGGAGCTGTTTTTT; CDR3: CASSPRTANTGELFF
size: few; D: -; length: 13; J: TRBJ1-1; V: TRBV6-2/TRBV6-3; DNA: TGTGCCAGCAGTTGGGGAGAGAACACTGAAGCTTTCTTT; CDR3: CASSWGENTEAFF
size: few; D: TRBD2; length: 17; J: TRBJ2-5; V: TRBV4-2; DNA: TGTGCCAGCAGCCAAGGGCCCTTAGCGGGAGGTCAAGAGACCCAGTACTTC; CDR3: CASSQGPLAGGQETQYF
size: -; D: TRBD2; length: 15; J: TRBJ2-3; V: TRBV20-1; DNA: TGCAGTGCTAGAGATCACGGACTAGCGGTAGATACGCAGTATTTT; CDR3: CSARDHGLAVDTQYF
size: many; D: -; length: 15; J: TRBJ2-2; V: TRBV5-6; DNA: TGTGCCAGCAGCTTGGACAGCCCGAACACCGGGGAGCTGTTTTTT; CDR3: CASSLDSPNTGELFF
size: -; D: TRBD1; length: 14; J: TRBJ2-7; V: TRBV6-1; DNA: TGTGCCAGCAGAGAACAGGGGAACACCTACGAGCAGTACTTC; CDR3: CASREQGNTYEQYF
size: -; D: -; length: 16; J: TRBJ2-2; V: TRBV12-5; DNA: TGTGCTAGTGGCCTTGGTAATTCGGGGCACACCGGGGAGCTGTTTTTT; CDR3: CASGLGNSGHTGELFF
size: -; D: TRBD2; length: 15; J: TRBJ2-3; V: TRBV3-1; DNA: TGTGCCAGCAGCCAAGCCATACTAGCGGCAGATACGCAGTATTTT; CDR3: CASSQAILAADTQYF
size: -; D: -; length: 13; J: TRBJ2-5; V: TRBV27; DNA: TGTGCCAGCAGTTTAGGCTATTCGGAGACCCAGTACTTC; CDR3: CASSLGYSETQYF
size: -; D: -; length: 12; J: TRBJ1-5; V: TRBV12-3/TRBV12-4; DNA: TGTGCCAGCAGTTTATATAGACAGCCCCAGCATTTT; CDR3: CASSLYRQPQHF
size: -; D: -; length: 13; J: TRBJ2-2; V: TRBV7-8; DNA: TGTGCCAGCAGCTTAGGGCGGATCGGGGAGCTGTTTTTT; CDR3: CASSLGRIGELFF
size: -; D: -; length: 17; J: TRBJ2-3; V: TRBV5-1; DNA: TGCGCCAGCAGCTTGTCGAGGTGGGAGCGGCGCACAGATACGCAGTATTTT; CDR3: CASSLSRWERRTDTQYF
size: -; D: -; length: 13; J: TRBJ2-7; V: TRBV28; DNA: TGTGCCAGCGTTAACTCGCTGGGGTACGAGCAGTACTTC; CDR3: CASVNSLGYEQYF
size: many; D: -; length: 14; J: TRBJ2-7; V: TRBV20-1; DNA: TGCAGTGCTAGCCAGGACTACTCAACCTACGAGCAGTACTTC; CDR3: CSASQDYSTYEQYF
size: -; D: -; length: 14; J: TRBJ2-7; V: TRBV6-5; DNA: TGTGCCAGCAGTTACTCAGACAGGTTCAACGAGCAGTACTTC; CDR3: CASSYSDRFNEQYF
size: few; D: -; length: 16; J: TRBJ2-3; V: TRBV12-3/TRBV12-4; DNA: TGTGCCAGCAGTTTAGCGCTCACCTTAGGGGCAGATACGCAGTATTTT; CDR3: CASSLALTLGADTQYF
size: many; D: TRBD2; length: 14; J: TRBJ2-5; V: TRBV12-3/TRBV12-4; DNA: TGTGCCAGCAGTCCAGGACTAGCTGTGGAGACCCAGTACTTC; CDR3: CASSPGLAVETQYF
size: few; D: TRBD2; length: 15; J: TRBJ2-5; V: TRBV29-1; DNA: TGCAGCGTTTACGGGACTAGCGGGATCCAAGAGACCCAGTACTTC; CDR3: CSVYGTSGIQETQYF
size: -; D: -; length: 13; J: TRBJ2-6; V: TRBV2; DNA: TGTGCCAGCGAGGGAGCTGGGGCCAACGTCCTGACTTTC; CDR3: CASEGAGANVLTF